A selection of T cell receptor beta chains follows, all from one sample in a study of blood T cell repertoires in COVID-19. Assay: immunoSEQ multiplex PCR; the TCRdb copy retains only in-frame clones and omits some. The profile shows a few hundred thousand clones, approximately 93% of them singletons. The material sequenced was PBMCs or T cells enriched from blood (not recorded which). The receptors originated from a woman in her thirties or forties who had been exposed to COVID-19. The conserved cysteine and the conserved F or W are not part of the CDR3 here. D genes are given only for firm matches.

d_call: TRBD1
v_call: TRBV12-3/TRBV12-4
cdr3_aa: ASGDRGDTEAF

d_call: NA
v_call: TRBV21-1
cdr3_aa: ASSKETTNWEAF

d_call: TRBD1
v_call: TRBV7-3
cdr3_aa: ASSLGTGGMETQY

d_call: NA
v_call: TRBV6-1
cdr3_aa: ASSEIGGAGNQPQH

d_call: NA
v_call: TRBV2
cdr3_aa: ASSHMRQLSSGNTIY

d_call: NA
v_call: TRBV3-1/TRBV3-2
cdr3_aa: ASSQVIHEQY

d_call: TRBD2
v_call: TRBV18
cdr3_aa: ASSPISTSGVTDTQY

d_call: NA
v_call: TRBV30
cdr3_aa: AGTVNTEAF

d_call: NA
v_call: TRBV11-2
cdr3_aa: ASSSTGGRGDTQY

d_call: NA
v_call: TRBV19
cdr3_aa: ASSMPRGRLGDQPQH

d_call: NA
v_call: TRBV7-6
cdr3_aa: ASSMGLGKSEKLF

d_call: NA
v_call: TRBV2
cdr3_aa: ASSPTRFTDTQY

d_call: TRBD1
v_call: TRBV19
cdr3_aa: ASSIGGTQGRY

d_call: TRBD2
v_call: TRBV14
cdr3_aa: ASSVSLADTYNEQF

d_call: TRBD2
v_call: TRBV27
cdr3_aa: ASSRPGLAGGPYEQY

d_call: NA
v_call: TRBV5-1
cdr3_aa: ASSLASSGWTEAF